This T cell receptor (beta chain) originates from a study of shared clonotypes between healthy human individuals. Libraries were prepared by immunoSEQ multiplex PCR; TCRdb keeps only in-frame clonotypes and omits some of them. The table includes under 2,500,000 clones, approximately 96% detected once. The CDR3 has 15 residues. The V gene's germline CDR1 is SGHTA and CDR2 FQGTGA. The V gene lost 4 bases and the J gene lost 2 bases, with 12 bases spanning the gap. This TCR derives from a man between 18 and 35 years old in good health. Material: naive CD4+ T cells sorted from blood. Documented subset: CD45RA+ positively selected. The chain employs TRBV7-3 and TRBJ2-1; D is uncertain. CDR3 DNA: TGTGCCAGCAGCTCCGGCCGGGTGGCCTACAATGAGCAGTTCTTC. Its translation: CASSSGRVAYNEQFF.